Listed here are 15 T cell receptor beta chains from one sample, sequenced in a study of control samples from healthy donors and cancer patients. Clones were sequenced by immunoSEQ multiplex PCR, and TCRdb holds only the in-frame ones, with some missing. The profile shows some 140,000 clones, roughly 90% of them singletons. The source material was blood. Receptors originate from a man aged 25-40 years in good health.

This chain uses TRBV6-2 or TRBV6-3 with TRBJ1-2; 7 positions agree with TRBD1. Germline CDR1 is MNHEY and CDR2 is SVGEGT. Germline trimming cut 2 bases from V and 9 bases from J; bases unmatched to any gene: 15. CDR3 length equals 16 residues. For the CDR3, the DNA is TGTGCCAGCAGTTACGCAAAGGGACAGTCTATTTGGAGCTACACCTTC. Translating it yields CASSYAKGQSIWSYTF.

This chain joins TRBV19 and TRBJ2-5, with 9 bases identical to TRBD1. This CDR3 spans 15 amino acids. The germline V gene has CDR1 LNHDA and CDR2 SQIVND (reference sequence). V lost 5 bases and J lost 1; bases outside the gene matches: 5. The CDR3 sequence is CASSPATGGQETQYF. The CDR3 region has the DNA TGTGCCAGTAGTCCCGCGACAGGGGGCCAAGAGACCCAGTACTTC.

This clone occurred once. The chain combines TRBV5-4 with TRBJ2-1; maybe TRBD1 (5 bases). V was shortened by 0 bases and J by 3 bases, with 10 bases between the two germline ends. Germline CDR1 is SGHNT and CDR2 is YYREEE (reference sequence). The CDR3 contains 15 residues. The CDR3 region is CASSLVDSYYNEQFF. CDR3 nucleotides: TGTGCCAGCAGCTTGGTCGACAGTTACTACAATGAGCAGTTCTTC. The full variable domain, rest sourced from reference TRBV5-4 and TRBJ2-1, is ETGVTQSPTHLIKTRGQQVTLRCSSQSGHNTVSWYQQALGQGPQFIFQYYREEENGRGNFPPRFSGLQFPNYSSELNVNALELDDSALYLCASSLVDSYYNEQFFGPGTRLTVL.

The V gene is TRBV5-6, the J gene TRBJ2-5, with D maybe TRBD2 (6 bases). The CDR3 spans 12 residues. V dropped 5 bases and J dropped 5 bases, with 10 bases sitting between them. Germline V gene data show CDR1 as SGHDT and CDR2 as YYEEEE. This CDR3 is CASSRDSETQYF. CDR3 in DNA: TGTGCCAGCAGTAGGGACTCGGAGACCCAGTACTTC.

The chain combines TRBV12-3 or TRBV12-4 with TRBJ1-3; D perhaps matches TRBD1 (5 bases). Trimming stripped 6 bases from V and 5 bases from J, with 11 bases between. The CDR3 spans 13 residues. The CDR3 bases are TGTGCCAGCAGGGTGGGGGGGAGAAACACCATATATTTT. This gives the protein CASRVGGRNTIYF.

This rearrangement joins TRBV30 to TRBJ1-1; D is unclear. The germline CDR1 and CDR2 sequences are GTSNPN and SVGIG (reference sequence). V lost 4 bases and J lost 10, with 13 bases in between. There are 11 residues in the CDR3. The CDR3 DNA reads TGTGCCTGGACTCACGTGGCTAGAGCTTTCTTT. Its protein is CAWTHVARAFF.

The chain combines TRBV19 with TRBJ1-5; 7 nucleotides line up with TRBD1. The V segment lost 7 bases and the J segment 2 bases; nucleotides outside the gene matches: 8. From germline, CDR1 is LNHDA and CDR2 SQIVND (reference sequence). CDR3 length: 15 residues. For the CDR3, the DNA is TGTGCCAGTAAAGTGGGGGACAGCCGCAATCAGCCCCAGCATTTT. Protein sequence: CASKVGDSRNQPQHF.

This clone was recorded only once. Additional DNA sequences in this sample encode the identical CDR3. The V call is TRBV2, the J call TRBJ2-2, with 8 bases identical to TRBD2. Germline V gene sequence: CDR1 SNHLY, CDR2 FYNNEI. The CDR3 has 14 residues. CDR3 protein: CGWGALAVPGELFF. As DNA, the CDR3 is TGTGGTTGGGGGGCACTAGCGGTGCCCGGGGAGCTGTTTTTT. The whole variable domain, filled in from reference TRBV2 and TRBJ2-2, reads EPEVTQTPSHQVTQMGQEVILRCVPISNHLYFYWYRQILGQKVEFLVSFYNNEISEKSEIFDDQFSVERPDGSNFTLKIRSTKLEDSAMYFCGWGALAVPGELFFGEGSRLTVL.

The chain combines TRBV7-9 with TRBJ1-4; D unclear. CDR1 and CDR2 from the germline V gene are SEHNR and FQNEAQ (reference sequence). The CDR3 extends over 14 amino acids. The V and J ends lost 7 bases and 1 base respectively, with 10 bases between them. Here the CDR3 DNA reads TGTGCCAGCACCTCCGGGCTAACTAATGAAAAACTGTTTTTT. This encodes CASTSGLTNEKLFF.

The rearrangement links TRBV7-9 to TRBJ1-3, with 8 bases matching TRBD1. Unmatched junction bases numbered 11, after V lost 6 bases and J lost 1 base. CDR1 SEHNR and CDR2 FQNEAQ come from the germline V gene (reference sequence). CDR3 length equals 17 residues. This chain's CDR3 is CASSPIPQGASGNTIYF. The CDR3 nucleotides are TGTGCCAGCAGTCCTATCCCCCAGGGGGCGTCTGGAAACACCATATATTTT.

The V and J genes are TRBV30 and TRBJ2-7; D is perhaps TRBD2 (6 bases). Germline V gene sequence: CDR1 GTSNPN, CDR2 SVGIG (reference sequence). V dropped 1 base and J dropped 5 bases, with 18 bases sitting between them. The CDR3 has 15 residues. The CDR3 sequence: CAWSEEGGDTDEQYF. Here the CDR3 DNA reads TGTGCCTGGAGTGAGGAGGGAGGTGATACGGACGAGCAGTACTTC.

V and J are TRBV28 and TRBJ1-5, with D unclear. The CDR3 has 13 residues. Per germline, CDR1 MDHEN and CDR2 SYDVKM. The germline V and J ends were trimmed by 6 bases and 2 bases, with 8 bases remaining between them. The CDR3 region is CASRPSGNQPQHF. The DNA of the CDR3 is TGTGCCAGCAGGCCGTCTGGCAATCAGCCCCAGCATTTT.

This clone was seen a few times. The chain employs TRBV28 and TRBJ2-6; TRBD1 might be the D (6 bases). V lost 5 bases and J 0 bases, leaving 11 bases between the germline ends. The CDR3 sequence is 16 residues long. CDR1 and CDR2 (germline): MDHEN, SYDVKM. This chain's CDR3 is CASSHGQFSGANVLTF. CDR3 DNA sequence: TGTGCCAGCAGTCATGGACAGTTCTCTGGGGCCAACGTCCTGACTTTC.

This clone was observed a few times. The genes are TRBV23-1 and TRBJ1-2; no clear D gene. TRBV23-1 has ORF status, its function being uncertain. CDR3 length: 13 residues. Trimming pared 0 bases from V and 4 bases from J, leaving 6 bases between. CDR3 sequence reads: CASSQSGSYGYTF. CDR3 nucleotides: TGCGCCAGCAGTCAATCGGGGAGCTATGGCTACACCTTC.

This rearrangement joins TRBV6-5 to TRBJ1-1, with D unresolved. The germline V and J ends were trimmed by 6 bases and 5 bases, with 13 bases remaining between them. Germline V lookup: CDR1 MNHEY, CDR2 SVGAGI. This CDR3 region has 13 residues. CDR3 in amino acids: CASRTGPVTEAFF. Here the CDR3 DNA reads TGTGCCAGCAGAACCGGACCCGTAACTGAAGCTTTCTTT.